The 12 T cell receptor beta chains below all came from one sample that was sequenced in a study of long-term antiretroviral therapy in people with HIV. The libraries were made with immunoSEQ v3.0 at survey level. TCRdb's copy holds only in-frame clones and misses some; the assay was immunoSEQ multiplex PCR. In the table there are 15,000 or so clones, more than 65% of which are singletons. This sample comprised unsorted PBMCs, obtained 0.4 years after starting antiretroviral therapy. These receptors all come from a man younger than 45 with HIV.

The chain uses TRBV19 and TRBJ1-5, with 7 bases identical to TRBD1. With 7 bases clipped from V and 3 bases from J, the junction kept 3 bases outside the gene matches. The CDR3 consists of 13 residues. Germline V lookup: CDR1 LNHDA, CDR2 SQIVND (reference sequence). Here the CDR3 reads CASTDRVNQPQHF. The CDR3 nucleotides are TGTGCCAGTACCGACAGGGTCAATCAGCCCCAGCATTTT.

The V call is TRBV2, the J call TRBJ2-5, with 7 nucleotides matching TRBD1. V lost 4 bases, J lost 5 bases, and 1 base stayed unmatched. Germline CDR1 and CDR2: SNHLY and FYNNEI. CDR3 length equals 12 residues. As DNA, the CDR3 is TGTGCCAGCAGTGCCAGGGGGGAGACCCAGTACTTC. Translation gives CASSARGETQYF.

CDR3 DNA sequence: TGTGCCAGCAGCTCCCTAGCGGGAGTAATGCGGGAGCAGTACTTC. Translation gives CASSSLAGVMREQYF. This chain links TRBV7-2 with TRBJ2-7; 10 bases fit TRBD2. The CDR3 is 15 residues long. Trimming removed 4 bases from V and 7 bases from J; junction bases left unmatched: 10. Germline-derived CDR1 and CDR2 are SGHTA and FQGNSA.

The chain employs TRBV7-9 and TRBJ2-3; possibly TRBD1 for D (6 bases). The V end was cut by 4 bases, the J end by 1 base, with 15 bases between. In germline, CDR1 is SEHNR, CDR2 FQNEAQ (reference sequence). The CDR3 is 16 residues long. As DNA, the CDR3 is TGTGCCAGCAGCTCCGTTCACAGGGTTCGCACAGATACGCAGTATTTT. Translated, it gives CASSSVHRVRTDTQYF.

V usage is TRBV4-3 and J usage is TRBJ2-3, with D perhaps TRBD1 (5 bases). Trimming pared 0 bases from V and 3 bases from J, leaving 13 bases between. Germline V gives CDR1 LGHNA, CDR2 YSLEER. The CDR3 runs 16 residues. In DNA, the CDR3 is TGCGCCAGCAGCCAAGAGTGGGGCGCTGGGACAGATACGCAGTATTTT. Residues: CASSQEWGAGTDTQYF.

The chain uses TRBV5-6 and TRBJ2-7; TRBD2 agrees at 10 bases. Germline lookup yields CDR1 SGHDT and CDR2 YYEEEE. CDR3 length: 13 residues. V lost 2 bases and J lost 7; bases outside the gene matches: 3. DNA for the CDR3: TGTGCCAGCAGCTTTCTAGCGGGAGCTGAGCAGTACTTC. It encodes CASSFLAGAEQYF.

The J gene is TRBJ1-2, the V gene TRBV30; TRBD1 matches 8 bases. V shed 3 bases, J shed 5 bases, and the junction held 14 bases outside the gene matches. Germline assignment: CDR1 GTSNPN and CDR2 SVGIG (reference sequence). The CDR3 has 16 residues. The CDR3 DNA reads TGTGCCTGGAGGTCCCCGGGCAGGGGGCAGAGGTATGGCTACACCTTC. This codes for CAWRSPGRGQRYGYTF.

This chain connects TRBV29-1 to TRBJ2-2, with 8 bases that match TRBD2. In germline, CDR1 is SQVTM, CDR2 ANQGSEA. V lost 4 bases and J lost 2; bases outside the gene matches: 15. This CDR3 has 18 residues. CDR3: CSVGRSGGDFFNTGELFF. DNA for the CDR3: TGCAGCGTTGGGAGGAGCGGGGGCGATTTTTTCAACACCGGGGAGCTGTTTTTT.

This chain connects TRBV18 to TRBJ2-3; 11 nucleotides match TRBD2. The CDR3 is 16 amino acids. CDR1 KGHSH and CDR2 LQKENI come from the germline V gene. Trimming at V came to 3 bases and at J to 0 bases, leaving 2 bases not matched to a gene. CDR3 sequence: CASSPWTSGSTDTQYF. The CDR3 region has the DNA TGTGCCAGCTCACCCTGGACTAGCGGGAGCACAGATACGCAGTATTTT.

The CDR3 loop is CASSIRTPSEAFF. Here the CDR3 DNA reads TGTGCCAGTAGTATAAGAACACCATCTGAAGCTTTCTTT. The rearrangement uses TRBV19 and TRBJ1-1; D not resolved. Trimming stripped 2 bases from V and 6 bases from J, with 10 bases between. The length of the CDR3 is 13 residues. CDR1 LNHDA and CDR2 SQIVND come from the germline V gene (reference sequence).

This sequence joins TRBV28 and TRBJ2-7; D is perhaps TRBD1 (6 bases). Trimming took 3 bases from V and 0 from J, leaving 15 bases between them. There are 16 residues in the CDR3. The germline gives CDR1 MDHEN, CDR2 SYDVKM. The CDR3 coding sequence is TGTGCCAGCAGTTTGAACAGGGTTACAACCTCCTACGAGCAGTACTTC. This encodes CASSLNRVTTSYEQYF. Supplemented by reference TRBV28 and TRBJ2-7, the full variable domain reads DVKVTQSSRYLVKRTGEKVFLECVQDMDHENMFWYRQDPGLGLRLIYFSYDVKMKEKGDIPEGYSVSREKKERFSLILESASTNQTSMYLCASSLNRVTTSYEQYFGPGTRLTVT.

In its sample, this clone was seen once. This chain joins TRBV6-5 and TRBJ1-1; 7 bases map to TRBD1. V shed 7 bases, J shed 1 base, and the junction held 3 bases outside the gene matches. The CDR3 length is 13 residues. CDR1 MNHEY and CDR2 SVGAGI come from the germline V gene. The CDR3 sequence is CASKQGRNTEAFF. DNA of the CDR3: TGTGCCAGCAAACAGGGGCGGAACACTGAAGCTTTCTTT.